These T cell receptor beta chains were read from a single sample in a study of shared clonotypes between healthy human individuals. Clones were read by immunoSEQ multiplex PCR, and TCRdb kept only the in-frame ones, dropping some. The sample yields about 340,000 clones, around 79% seen once. Sequencing was done on a sample of memory CD4+ T cells sorted from blood. These receptors originate from a man younger than 45 in good health. The CDR3 runs from the conserved cysteine through the conserved F or W. Fields, in order: clone size, J gene, V gene, D gene, CDR3 protein, CDR3 DNA. A D gene is named only where the DNA matches it firmly. The size of a clone is reported for some rows only, either as once, few or many, or as a class for expanded clones.

>.|TRBJ2-1|TRBV10-2|.
CASSQGPYNEQFF
TGCGCCAGCAGCCAGGGCCCTTACAATGAGCAGTTCTTC
>once|TRBJ2-1|TRBV19|.
CASSIAASGLGYNEQFF
TGTGCCAGTAGTATAGCGGCCTCCGGGTTGGGCTACAATGAGCAGTTCTTC
>.|TRBJ2-7|TRBV28|.
CASSLFGTAYEQYF
TGTGCCAGCAGTTTATTCGGGACTGCCTACGAGCAGTACTTC
>few|TRBJ1-5|TRBV7-9|.
CASSRSASSNQPQHF
TGTGCCAGCAGCCGGTCTGCCTCGAGCAATCAGCCCCAGCATTTT
>.|TRBJ2-1|TRBV5-1|TRBD2
CASSLFGTSGYNEQFF
TGCGCCAGCAGCTTGTTTGGGACTAGCGGTTACAATGAGCAGTTCTTC
>once|TRBJ2-7|TRBV29-1|.
CSTRPGRPYEQYF
TGCAGCACAAGGCCGGGACGACCGTACGAGCAGTACTTC
>.|TRBJ2-1|TRBV11-2|TRBD2
CASSLGPLGAGSYNEQFF
TGTGCCAGCAGCTTAGGGCCACTGGGAGCGGGGTCATACAATGAGCAGTTCTTC
>.|TRBJ2-1|TRBV7-6|TRBD1
CASSLPYRGDNEQFF
TGTGCCAGCAGCTTACCCTACAGGGGAGACAATGAGCAGTTCTTC
>.|TRBJ2-7|TRBV25-1|.
CASSDLTGSAYEQYF
TGTGCCAGCAGTGACTTGACAGGCAGCGCCTACGAGCAGTACTTC
>.|TRBJ2-7|TRBV5-4|TRBD1
CASSLPGQGAYEQYF
TGTGCCAGCAGCTTACCCGGGCAGGGGGCTTACGAGCAGTACTTC
>.|TRBJ1-1|TRBV7-9|.
CASSSFSATEAFF
TGTGCCAGCAGCTCCTTCAGCGCCACTGAAGCTTTCTTT
>.|TRBJ1-2|TRBV19|.
CASRTADTYGYTF
TGTGCCAGCAGGACGGCTGATACCTATGGCTACACCTTC
>once|TRBJ2-1|TRBV19|TRBD2
CASSVGSGSGGNEQFF
TGTGCCAGTAGTGTAGGTAGCGGGAGTGGCGGTAATGAGCAGTTCTTC
>.|TRBJ2-7|TRBV2|TRBD1
CASSGERAGGNEQYF
TGTGCCAGCAGTGGGGAGCGCGCAGGGGGCAACGAGCAGTACTTC
>.|TRBJ1-5|TRBV7-8|.
CASSRFSNQPQHF
TGTGCCAGCAGCCGTTTTAGCAATCAGCCCCAGCATTTT
>few|TRBJ2-7|TRBV7-2|TRBD1
CASSPQTGGGNEQYF
TGTGCCAGCAGCCCACAGACAGGGGGGGGAAACGAGCAGTACTTC
>many|TRBJ2-7|TRBV25-1|.
CASSDPGAYEQYF
TGTGCCAGCAGTGACCCGGGGGCCTACGAGCAGTACTTC
>.|TRBJ2-3|TRBV10-3|.
CAISESVNEREQNTDTQYF
TGTGCCATCAGTGAGTCCGTGAATGAAAGGGAACAAAACACAGATACGCAGTATTTT
>.|TRBJ2-5|TRBV18|TRBD1
CASSPVGTEETQYF
TGTGCCAGCTCACCAGTGGGGACAGAAGAGACCCAGTACTTC
>few|TRBJ2-7|TRBV5-1|TRBD2
CASREGLVSYEQYF
TGCGCCAGCAGAGAGGGACTAGTTTCCTACGAGCAGTACTTC
>.|TRBJ2-7|TRBV6-1|.
CASSEHTAYEQYF
TGTGCCAGCAGTGAACACACAGCCTACGAGCAGTACTTC
>.|TRBJ2-7|TRBV11-2|TRBD1
CASTTRDSSYEQYF
TGTGCCAGCACCACCCGGGACAGCTCCTACGAGCAGTACTTC
>.|TRBJ2-5|TRBV6-6|TRBD1
CASGETGLTRETQYF
TGTGCCAGCGGCGAGACAGGGTTGACGAGAGAGACCCAGTACTTC
>.|TRBJ2-4|TRBV15|.
CATSRDRSIQYF
TGTGCCACCAGCAGAGATCGGAGCATTCAGTACTTC
>.|TRBJ2-7|TRBV15|.
CATSRDFLGEQYF
TGTGCCACCAGCAGAGACTTCCTGGGGGAGCAGTACTTC
>.|TRBJ2-1|TRBV5-1|TRBD2
CASSQLEGAGGGYEQFF
TGCGCCAGCAGCCAACTCGAAGGAGCGGGAGGAGGGTATGAGCAGTTCTTC
>.|TRBJ1-1|TRBV7-2|.
CASSLGQLNTEAFF
TGTGCCAGCAGCTTAGGACAATTGAACACTGAAGCTTTCTTT
>few|TRBJ1-2|TRBV2|.
CASSEQTQAFGGYTF
TGTGCCAGCAGTGAACAAACGCAGGCGTTCGGCGGCTACACCTTC